This TCR beta chain was identified in a study of T cells expressing NK-cell markers. CDR3 length: 14 residues. CDR1 SGHVS and CDR2 FQNEAQ come from the germline V gene. TCRdb reanalyzed the 5' RACE reads, giving one entry per CDR3 protein sequence and no DNA. Its table lists 150,000 to 200,000 distinct CDR3 sequences. The receptor comes from a man aged 18-75 years in good health. Material for sequencing was blood T cells: a sorted CD56 or NKG2C T cell subset, CD4+ or CD8+ T cells, or bulk PBMC T cells (not recorded which). V usage is TRBV7-8 and J usage is TRBJ2-3. CDR3 in amino acids: CASIPAASTDTQYF.